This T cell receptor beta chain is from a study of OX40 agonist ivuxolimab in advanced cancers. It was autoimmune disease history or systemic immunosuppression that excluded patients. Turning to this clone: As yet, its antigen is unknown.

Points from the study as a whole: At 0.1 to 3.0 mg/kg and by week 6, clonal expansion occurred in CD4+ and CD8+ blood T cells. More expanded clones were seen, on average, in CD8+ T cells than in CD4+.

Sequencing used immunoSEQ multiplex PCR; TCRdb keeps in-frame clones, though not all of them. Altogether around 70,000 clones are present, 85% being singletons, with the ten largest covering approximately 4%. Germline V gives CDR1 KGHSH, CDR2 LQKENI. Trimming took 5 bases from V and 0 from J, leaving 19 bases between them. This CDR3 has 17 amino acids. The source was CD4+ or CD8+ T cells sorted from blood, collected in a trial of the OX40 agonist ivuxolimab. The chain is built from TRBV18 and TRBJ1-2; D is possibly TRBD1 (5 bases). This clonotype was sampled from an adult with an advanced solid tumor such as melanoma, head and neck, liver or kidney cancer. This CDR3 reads CASSRFQGTDTNYGYTF. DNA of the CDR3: TGTGCCAGCTCAAGGTTCCAGGGTACCGATACTAACTATGGCTACACCTTC.